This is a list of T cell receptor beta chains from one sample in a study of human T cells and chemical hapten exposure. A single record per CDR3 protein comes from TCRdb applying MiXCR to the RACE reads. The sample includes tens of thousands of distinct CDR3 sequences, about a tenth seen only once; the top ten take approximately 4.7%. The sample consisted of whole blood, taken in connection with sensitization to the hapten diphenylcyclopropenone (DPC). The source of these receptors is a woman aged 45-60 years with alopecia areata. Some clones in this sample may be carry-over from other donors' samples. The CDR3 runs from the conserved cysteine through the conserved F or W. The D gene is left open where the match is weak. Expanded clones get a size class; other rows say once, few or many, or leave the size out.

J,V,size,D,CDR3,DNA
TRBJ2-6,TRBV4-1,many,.,CASSQEEVAGANVLTF,TGCGCCAGCAGCCAAGAAGAAGTTGCTGGGGCCAACGTCCTGACTTTC
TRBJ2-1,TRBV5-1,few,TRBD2,CASSTQGLAGGPNEQFF,TGCGCCAGCAGCACTCAGGGACTAGCGGGAGGGCCCAATGAGCAGTTCTTC
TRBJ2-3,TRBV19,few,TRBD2,CASSISSGRANTQYF,TGTGCCAGTAGTATTTCGAGCGGGAGGGCAAATACGCAGTATTTT
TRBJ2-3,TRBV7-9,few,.,CASSLPPTDTQYF,TGTGCCAGCAGCCTACCGCCCACAGATACGCAGTATTTT
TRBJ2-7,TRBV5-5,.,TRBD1,CASYTPGQGVEQYF,TGTGCCAGCTATACCCCGGGACAGGGTGTAGAGCAGTACTTC
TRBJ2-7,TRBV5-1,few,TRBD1,CASSLATGDSGYEQYF,TGCGCCAGCAGCTTGGCCACAGGGGATAGTGGCTACGAGCAGTACTTC
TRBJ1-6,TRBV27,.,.,CASSQWDGVNSPLHF,TGTGCCAGCAGCCAATGGGACGGTGTTAATTCACCCCTCCACTTT
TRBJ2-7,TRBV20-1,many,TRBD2,CSARDAGGPVEQYF,TGCAGTGCTAGAGATGCGGGAGGGCCTGTCGAGCAGTACTTC
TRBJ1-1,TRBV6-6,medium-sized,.,CASRAGLNTEAFF,TGTGCCAGCAGAGCGGGCTTGAACACTGAAGCTTTCTTT
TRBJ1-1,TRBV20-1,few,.,CSARGVRLEAFF,TGCAGTGCTAGAGGAGTCCGGCTCGAAGCTTTCTTT
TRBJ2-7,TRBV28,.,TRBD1,CASVPGQQSYEQYF,TGTGCCAGCGTTCCGGGACAGCAATCCTACGAGCAGTACTTC
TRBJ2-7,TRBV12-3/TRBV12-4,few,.,CASSSGAYGTYEQYF,TGTGCCAGCAGTTCTGGGGCATATGGGACCTACGAGCAGTACTTC
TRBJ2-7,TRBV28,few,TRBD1,CASRQIQGSAEQYF,TGTGCCAGCAGACAAATACAGGGGTCGGCCGAGCAGTACTTC
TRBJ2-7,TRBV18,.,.,CASSPQPTGLATYEQYF,TGTGCCAGCTCACCACAACCAACAGGCCTAGCCACCTACGAGCAGTACTTC
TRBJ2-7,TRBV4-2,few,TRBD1,CASSERGQSYEQYF,TGTGCCAGCAGCGAAAGGGGACAGTCCTACGAGCAGTACTTC
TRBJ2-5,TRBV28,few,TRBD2,CASTETGGLGRETQYF,TGTGCCAGCACGGAGACGGGGGGGCTGGGGCGTGAGACCCAGTACTTC
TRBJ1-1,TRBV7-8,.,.,CASSSERAMNTEAFF,TGTGCCAGCAGCTCAGAGAGGGCGATGAACACTGAAGCTTTCTTT
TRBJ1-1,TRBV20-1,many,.,CSARDRQVMNTEAFF,TGCAGTGCTAGAGATCGACAGGTCATGAACACTGAAGCTTTCTTT
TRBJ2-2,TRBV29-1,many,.,CSVVWGSSNTGELFF,TGCAGCGTTGTTTGGGGATCCTCGAACACCGGGGAGCTGTTTTTT
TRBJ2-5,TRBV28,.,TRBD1,CASSPSRTGKETQYF,TGTGCCAGCAGTCCCTCTCGGACAGGGAAAGAGACCCAGTACTTC
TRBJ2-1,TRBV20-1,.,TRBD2,CSARALAGGRHEQFF,TGCAGTGCTAGAGCTTTAGCGGGAGGGAGGCATGAGCAGTTCTTC
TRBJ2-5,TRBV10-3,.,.,CAISESGLLQETQYF,TGTGCCATCAGTGAGTCGGGTCTACTCCAAGAGACCCAGTACTTC
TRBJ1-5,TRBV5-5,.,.,CASSLNLQVTNQPQHF,TGTGCCAGCAGCTTGAACCTTCAGGTGACGAATCAGCCCCAGCATTTT
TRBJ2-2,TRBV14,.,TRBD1,CASSQNRGKNTGELFF,TGTGCCAGCAGCCAAAACAGGGGAAAGAACACCGGGGAGCTGTTTTTT
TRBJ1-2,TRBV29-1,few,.,CSAGDRSYYGYTF,TGCAGCGCGGGGGACCGAAGCTACTATGGCTACACCTTC
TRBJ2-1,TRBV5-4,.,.,CASSLTQGREQFF,TGTGCCAGCAGTTTAACCCAGGGAAGGGAGCAGTTCTTC
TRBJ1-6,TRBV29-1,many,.,CSARMNGTDHF,TGCAGCGCCCGAATGAACGGGACGGACCACTTT
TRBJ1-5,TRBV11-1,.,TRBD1,CASSLSGGQPQHF,TGTGCCAGCAGCTTGTCAGGGGGCCAGCCCCAGCATTTT
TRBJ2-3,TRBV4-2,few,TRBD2,CASSLRTSGSSSTDTQYF,TGTGCCAGCAGCCTTAGGACTAGCGGATCTTCTAGCACAGATACGCAGTATTTT
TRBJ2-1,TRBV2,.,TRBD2,CASRSGSSANEQFF,TGTGCCAGCAGAAGCGGGAGTTCAGCCAATGAGCAGTTCTTC
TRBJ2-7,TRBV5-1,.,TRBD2,CASSPQGGGAREQYF,TGCGCCAGCAGCCCCCAGGGCGGGGGGGCGCGGGAGCAGTACTTC
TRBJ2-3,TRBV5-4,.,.,CASRIFGQGMADTQYF,TGTGCCAGCAGAATCTTCGGGCAGGGCATGGCAGATACGCAGTATTTT
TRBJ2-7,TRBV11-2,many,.,CASSLLPSSYEQYF,TGTGCCAGCAGCTTATTGCCGAGCTCCTACGAGCAGTACTTC
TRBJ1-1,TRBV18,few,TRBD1,CASSPRDRENTEAFF,TGTGCCAGCTCACCACGGGACAGGGAGAACACTGAAGCTTTCTTT
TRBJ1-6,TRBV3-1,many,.,CASSQRGPTWAPLHF,TGTGCCAGCAGCCAACGCGGGCCGACTTGGGCACCCCTCCACTTT
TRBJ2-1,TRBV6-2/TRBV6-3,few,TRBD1,CASSFRTGGLQFF,TGTGCCAGCAGTTTCAGGACAGGGGGTTTGCAGTTCTTC
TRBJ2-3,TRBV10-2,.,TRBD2,CASSKTGTSGDHTQYF,TGCGCCAGCAGCAAAACCGGGACTAGCGGCGATCATACGCAGTATTTT
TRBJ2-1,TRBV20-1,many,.,CSAAPAADYNEQFF,TGCAGTGCTGCCCCGGCCGCCGACTACAATGAGCAGTTCTTC
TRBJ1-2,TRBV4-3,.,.,CASSQGTEAYGYTF,TGCGCCAGCAGCCAAGGGACCGAAGCCTATGGCTACACCTTC
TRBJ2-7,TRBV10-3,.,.,CAVGSGPYEQYF,TGTGCCGTCGGGTCAGGACCCTACGAGCAGTACTTC
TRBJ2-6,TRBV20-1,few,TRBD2,CSARGLAGSSSGANVLTF,TGCAGTGCTAGGGGGCTAGCGGGCTCAAGCTCTGGGGCCAACGTCCTGACTTTC
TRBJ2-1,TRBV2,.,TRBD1,CASRGGQGVKEQFF,TGTGCCAGCAGGGGGGGACAGGGCGTTAAGGAGCAGTTCTTC
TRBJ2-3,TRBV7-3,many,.,CASSLSAGGADTQYF,TGTGCCAGCAGCTTATCGGCAGGGGGGGCAGATACGCAGTATTTT
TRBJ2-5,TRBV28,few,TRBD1,CASSTLPGTGEQETQYF,TGTGCCAGCAGTACCCTCCCTGGGACAGGTGAACAAGAGACCCAGTACTTC
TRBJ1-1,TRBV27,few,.,CASSLRGVLNTEAFF,TGTGCCAGCAGTCTCCGCGGGGTCTTGAACACTGAAGCTTTCTTT
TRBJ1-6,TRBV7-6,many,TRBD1,CASSLRGQNNSPLHF,TGTGCCAGCAGCTTAAGGGGACAGAATAATTCACCCCTCCACTTT
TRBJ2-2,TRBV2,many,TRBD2,CASSDRLAGAPGTGELFF,TGTGCCAGCAGTGATAGACTAGCGGGAGCTCCTGGGACCGGGGAGCTGTTTTTT
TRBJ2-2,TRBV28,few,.,CASSPAGQPSGELFF,TGTGCCAGCAGTCCTGCGGGACAGCCCTCGGGGGAGCTGTTTTTT
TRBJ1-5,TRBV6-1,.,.,CASSLTGLVTTQHF,TGTGCCAGCAGCCTGACGGGACTTGTCACAACCCAGCATTTT
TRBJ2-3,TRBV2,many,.,CASSEETTYTDTQYF,TGTGCCAGCAGTGAAGAGACGACGTACACAGATACGCAGTATTTT
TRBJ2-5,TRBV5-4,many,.,CASSYREMQETQYF,TGTGCCAGCAGCTACAGGGAGATGCAAGAGACCCAGTACTTC
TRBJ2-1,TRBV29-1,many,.,CSKADSSYNEQFF,TGCAGCAAAGCGGACAGCTCCTACAATGAGCAGTTCTTC
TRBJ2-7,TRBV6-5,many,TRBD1,CASSPYSGQSYEQYF,TGTGCCAGCAGCCCATATTCGGGACAGTCATACGAGCAGTACTTC
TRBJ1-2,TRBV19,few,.,CASSTPGSNYGYTF,TGTGCCAGTAGCACCCCTGGCTCTAACTATGGCTACACCTTC
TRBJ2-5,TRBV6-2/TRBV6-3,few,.,CASSRAEQETQYF,TGTGCCAGCTCCCGAGCGGAACAAGAGACCCAGTACTTC
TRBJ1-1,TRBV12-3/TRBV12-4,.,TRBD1,CASSFKGQANTEAFF,TGTGCCAGCAGTTTTAAGGGACAGGCGAACACTGAAGCTTTCTTT
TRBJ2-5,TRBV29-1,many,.,CSGRLSQETQYF,TGCAGCGGGAGGCTATCCCAAGAGACCCAGTACTTC
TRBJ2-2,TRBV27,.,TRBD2,CASSTSGRLNTGELFF,TGTGCCAGCAGTACTAGCGGGAGACTGAACACCGGGGAGCTGTTTTTT
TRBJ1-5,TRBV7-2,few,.,CASSLGRDQPQHF,TGTGCCAGCAGCTTGGGCCGCGATCAGCCCCAGCATTTT
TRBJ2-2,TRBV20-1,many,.,CSARDFGLSGRNTGELFF,TGCAGTGCTAGAGATTTTGGGTTGAGTGGGAGGAACACCGGGGAGCTGTTTTTT